This T cell receptor beta chain was retrieved from a study of blood T cell repertoires in COVID-19. Germline-derived CDR1 and CDR2 are SGDLS and YYNGEE. The CDR3 loop spans 14 amino acids. With 0 bases removed from V and 2 bases from J, the gap between germline ends came to 7 bases. Libraries were prepared by immunoSEQ multiplex PCR; TCRdb keeps only in-frame clonotypes and omits some of them. The sample includes 200,000 to 250,000 clones, 75% to 90% seen only once; the top ten take about 3.1%. The chain uses TRBV9 and TRBJ2-3; D is unresolved. Source material: peripheral blood. This receptor was identified in a woman aged 25 to 45 who had recovered from COVID-19. DNA of the CDR3: TGTGCCAGCAGCGTAGACTCTGACACAGATACGCAGTATTTT. Protein: CASSVDSDTDTQYF.